This T cell receptor (beta chain) was captured in a study of blood T cell repertoires in COVID-19. In the authors' methods: Reference gene primers were amplified, and this amplification served to estimate nucleated cell counts. Measured with immunoSEQ multiplex PCR; TCRdb has only the in-frame clones, and not every one. That table furnishes V, J and clone size, whereas the DNA furnished D and trimming. The table shows 150,000 to 200,000 clones, with 90% to 95% occurring only once. The clonotype was recovered from a woman between 50 and 59 years old with acute or convalescent COVID-19. Sequencing was carried out using peripheral blood.

The CDR3 nucleotides read TGTGCCAGCAGTCCACGTTCGCGGAGCTTCAATCAGCCCCAGCATTTT. Its translation is CASSPRSRSFNQPQHF. This chain joins TRBV27 and TRBJ1-5; D unclear. The CDR3 consists of 16 residues. Germline CDR1 MNHEY, CDR2 SMNVEV (reference sequence). The V end was cut by 5 bases, the J end by 3 bases, with 17 bases between.